One and the same sample provided the 30 T cell receptor beta chains below, sequenced in a study of cytomegalovirus exposure and HLA in healthy donors. Assay: immunoSEQ multiplex PCR; the TCRdb copy retains only in-frame clones and omits some. The table records about 340,000 clones, 70% to 90% of them present only once. Sequenced input: PBMCs. The receptors stem from a woman younger than 35 in good health and CMV-seronegative.

CDR3 bases: TGTGCCAGCAGCACTAGCGGGATGGTCCGAGAGTACAATGAGCAGTTCTTC. Its protein product is CASSTSGMVREYNEQFF. The J gene is TRBJ2-1, the V gene TRBV13, with TRBD2 matching over 10 bases. V trimming: 5 bases; J trimming: 4 bases; junction bases outside the gene matches: 11. CDR3 length: 17 amino acids. CDR1 and CDR2 from the germline V gene are PRHDT and FYEKMQ (reference sequence).

The gene calls are TRBV18 and TRBJ1-2; 8 bases match TRBD1. The V and J ends lost 3 bases and 4 bases, in that order; junction bases with no gene match: 10. Germline CDR1 reads KGHSH; CDR2 reads LQKENI. The CDR3 is 16 residues long. CDR3 DNA sequence: TGTGCCAGCTCACCGACCACGCGACAGGGGATCTATGGCTACACCTTC. Translation gives CASSPTTRQGIYGYTF.

The table lists this clone with a few counts. The rearrangement uses TRBV10-3 and TRBJ2-7, with D possibly TRBD1 on 5 matching bases. Germline assignment: CDR1 ENHRY and CDR2 SYGVKD. The CDR3 sequence is 14 residues long. Trimming shortened V by 3 bases and J by 1 base, and 10 bases separated the two germline ends. CDR3 DNA: TGTGCCATCAGTGAAGGGGATTGGTCCTACGAGCAGTACTTC. It translates to CAISEGDWSYEQYF.

The chain has TRBV5-1 and TRBJ2-1, with TRBD2 identical over 13 bases. The CDR3 is made up of 14 amino acids. The germline V gene encodes CDR1 SGHRS and CDR2 YFSETQ. J lost 9 bases, V lost 4 bases, and 4 bases had no gene match. The CDR3 spells CASSRTSGSAEQFF. The CDR3 nucleotides are TGCGCCAGCAGCCGGACTAGCGGGAGTGCTGAGCAGTTCTTC.

The V and J genes are TRBV11-3 and TRBJ2-7, with 9 bases fitting TRBD1. Trimming cost V 0 bases and J 3 bases; bases outside gene matches: 3. The germline V gene has CDR1 SGHNT and CDR2 YENEEA. This CDR3 spans 15 amino acids. The CDR3 loop is CASSLDGTGYYEQYF. As DNA, the CDR3 is TGTGCCAGCAGCTTAGACGGGACAGGGTACTACGAGCAGTACTTC. Variable domain in full (rest from reference TRBV11-3 and TRBJ2-7): EAGVVQSPRYKIIEKKQPVAFWCNPISGHNTLYWYLQNLGQGPELLIRYENEEAVDDSQLPKDRFSAERLKGVDSTLKIQPAELGDSAVYLCASSLDGTGYYEQYFGPGTRLTVT.

This clone showed up just a few times. The chain joins TRBV9 to TRBJ2-7; a possible D gene is TRBD2 (6 bases). Germline lookup yields CDR1 SGDLS and CDR2 YYNGEE. The CDR3 length is 14 residues. The ends were cut back, 4 bases at V and 2 bases at J, with 13 bases in the middle. CDR3 sequence (DNA): TGTGCCAGCAGCTCAGGCGGGACCGCCTACGAGCAGTACTTC. It codes for CASSSGGTAYEQYF.

The V gene is TRBV27, the J gene TRBJ1-5; the D is unclear. V lost 4 bases, J lost 2 bases, and 9 bases lay in between. The CDR3 is 14 amino acids. Germline V lookup: CDR1 MNHEY, CDR2 SMNVEV (reference sequence). CDR3 nucleotides: TGTGCCAGCAGTTATGAGTTTGGCAATCAGCCCCAGCATTTT. Protein: CASSYEFGNQPQHF.

The chain recombines TRBV11-2 with TRBJ1-2, with D tentatively TRBD1 (5 bases). Trimming cost V 0 bases and J 7 bases, with 6 bases left between them. Looked up from germline, CDR1 is SGHAT and CDR2 is FQNNGV. The CDR3 spans 12 residues. CDR3 sequence reads: CASSLDRAGYTF. DNA for the CDR3: TGTGCCAGCAGCTTAGACAGGGCTGGCTACACCTTC.

The chain employs TRBV5-4 and TRBJ1-1, with a possible D match to TRBD1 (5 bases). The germline V and J ends were trimmed by 6 bases and 1 base, with 7 bases remaining between them. This CDR3 region has 12 residues. The germline CDR1 and CDR2 sequences are SGHNT and YYREEE (reference sequence). Here the CDR3 DNA reads TGTGCCAGCAATCAGGGGAACACTGAAGCTTTCTTT. Amino acids: CASNQGNTEAFF. The complete variable domain, with remaining parts taken from reference TRBV5-4 and TRBJ1-1, reads ETGVTQSPTHLIKTRGQQVTLRCSSQSGHNTVSWYQQALGQGPQFIFQYYREEENGRGNFPPRFSGLQFPNYSSELNVNALELDDSALYLCASNQGNTEAFFGQGTRLTVV.

The V call is TRBV5-1, the J call TRBJ1-2; D unresolved. V lost 0 bases and J 3 bases, leaving 9 bases between the germline ends. Germline CDR1 and CDR2: SGHRS and YFSETQ. CDR3 size: 14 residues. CDR3 protein: CASSLVTGDYGYTF. CDR3 in DNA: TGCGCCAGCAGCTTGGTAACTGGAGACTATGGCTACACCTTC.

This rearrangement joins TRBV6-1 to TRBJ2-3, with D unclear. Trimming stripped 5 bases from V and 2 bases from J, with 11 bases between. The germline gives CDR1 MNHNS, CDR2 SASEGT. The CDR3 covers 14 residues. The CDR3 is CASSYQYITDTQYF. Written as DNA, the CDR3 is TGTGCCAGCAGTTATCAATACATCACAGATACGCAGTATTTT.

Here the CDR3 DNA reads TGTGCCAGCAGTGGGGCAGGCGGGGTCACTGAAGCTTTCTTT. It yields the protein CASSGAGGVTEAFF. V gene TRBV6-1 combines with J gene TRBJ1-1; D remains unclear. The V end was cut by 4 bases, the J end by 4 bases, with 13 bases between. There are 14 residues in the CDR3. Germline CDR1 reads MNHNS; CDR2 reads SASEGT.

This clone was picked up a small number of times. The chain combines TRBV7-8 with TRBJ1-2; 10 nucleotides line up with TRBD1. Losses at the gene ends were 5 bases for V and 5 bases for J; bases not matched to a gene: 8. The CDR3 is made up of 15 amino acids. Looked up from germline, CDR1 is SGHVS and CDR2 is FQNEAQ. In DNA form, the CDR3 reads TGTGCCAGCAGCCCTTGGACAGGGGGTTGGTATGGCTACACCTTC. Translated, it gives CASSPWTGGWYGYTF.

The chain uses TRBV2 and TRBJ2-3; maybe TRBD2 (7 bases). From germline, CDR1 is SNHLY and CDR2 FYNNEI. Trimming cost V 2 bases and J 0 bases, with 12 bases left between them. CDR3 size: 16 residues. The CDR3: CASSEMRGPSTDTQYF. The CDR3 DNA is TGTGCCAGCAGTGAAATGCGGGGGCCTAGCACAGATACGCAGTATTTT.

The V call is TRBV6-5, the J call TRBJ1-1, with 8 bases identical to TRBD1. J was trimmed by 6 bases and V by 8 bases; bases with no gene match: 5. This CDR3 is 12 amino acids long. Germline loops: CDR1 MNHEY, CDR2 SVGAGI. Here the CDR3 DNA reads TGTGCCAGCGGCGGGACAGGCCCTGAAGCTTTCTTT. This codes for CASGGTGPEAFF.

The rearrangement uses TRBV29-1 and TRBJ1-2; D is undetermined. The CDR3 is 14 amino acids. Trimming stripped 2 bases from V and 5 bases from J, with 15 bases between. Germline CDR1 SQVTM, CDR2 ANQGSEA. Written as DNA, the CDR3 is TGCAGCGTTGAATATCCGGAGCGGGCATATGGCTACACCTTC. Its translation is CSVEYPERAYGYTF.

The gene calls are TRBV5-1 and TRBJ2-4; 13 bases agree with TRBD2. The ends lost 5 bases at V and 0 bases at J; junction bases unmatched: 14. The CDR3 extends over 20 amino acids. CDR1 and CDR2 from the germline V gene are SGHRS and YFSETQ. Written as DNA, the CDR3 is TGCGCCAGCAGATCTACTACTAGCGGGAGGGCCTGGGAAGCCAAAAACATTCAGTACTTC. Translation: CASRSTTSGRAWEAKNIQYF.

CDR3 sequence (DNA): TGTGCCAGCAGCCCGTCCCGGGAGGGGGTGGGGAATGAGCAGTTCTTC. This translates into CASSPSREGVGNEQFF. V is TRBV11-3 and J is TRBJ2-1; TRBD2 aligns across 8 bases. The CDR3 spans 16 residues. Germline trimming cut 5 bases from V and 7 bases from J; bases unmatched to any gene: 13. Per the germline V gene, CDR1 is SGHNT and CDR2 is YENEEA.

This chain joins TRBV15 and TRBJ2-5; perhaps TRBD1 as D (5 bases). With 4 bases removed from V and 0 bases from J, the gap between germline ends came to 12 bases. This CDR3 has 15 amino acids. Germline CDR1 LNHNV, CDR2 YYDKDF (reference sequence). The CDR3 DNA reads TGTGCCACCAGCACAACAGACAGATACCAAGAGACCCAGTACTTC. It specifies CATSTTDRYQETQYF.

This chain's CDR3 is CSVLTEHNYGYTF. The CDR3 DNA reads as TGCAGCGTGCTGACAGAACACAACTATGGCTACACCTTC. The chain links TRBV29-1 to TRBJ1-2, with a possible D match to TRBD1 (5 bases). The germline gives CDR1 SQVTM, CDR2 ANQGSEA. This CDR3 spans 13 amino acids. Trimming took 6 bases from V and 2 from J, leaving 13 bases between them.

The genes are TRBV4-3 and TRBJ2-7; the match to TRBD2 covers 10 bases. CDR3 size: 16 residues. Germline V gene lookup returns CDR1 LGHNA and CDR2 YSLEER. Unmatched junction bases numbered 7, after V lost 0 bases and J lost 5 bases. The CDR3 sequence: CASSQDRLAGVNEQYF. The CDR3 DNA reads as TGCGCCAGCAGCCAAGATCGCCTAGCGGGAGTAAACGAGCAGTACTTC.

V is TRBV10-1 and J is TRBJ2-2, with D possibly matching TRBD1 (7 bases). Trimming took 11 bases from V and 0 from J, leaving 19 bases between them. CDR1 is WNHNN, CDR2 SYGVQD, per germline (reference sequence). The CDR3 sequence is 16 residues long. The CDR3 sequence is CAGNAGQPSNTGELFF. The DNA of the CDR3 is TGCGCCGGAAACGCGGGACAGCCGTCGAACACCGGGGAGCTGTTTTTT.

This chain links TRBV18 with TRBJ2-7, with D possibly being TRBD2 (6 bases). Deletions cut 3 bases from V and 6 bases from J, with 6 bases between. Germline CDR1 is KGHSH and CDR2 is LQKENI. There are 11 residues in the CDR3. The CDR3 bases are TGTGCCAGCTCACCGGGGGGCGAGCAGTACTTC. This encodes CASSPGGEQYF.

The V call is TRBV7-2, the J call TRBJ2-1; 10 nucleotides align to TRBD2. The ends lost 3 bases at V and 7 bases at J; junction bases unmatched: 9. The germline V gene has CDR1 SGHTA and CDR2 FQGNSA. This CDR3 has 16 amino acids. CDR3 DNA: TGTGCCAGCAGCTTTTCCAGCGGGAGGGCACGGAATGAGCAGTTCTTC. Translating gives CASSFSSGRARNEQFF.

CDR3 sequence reads: CASSRLAGGPRMGETQYF. The CDR3 DNA reads as TGTGCCAGCAGCCGACTAGCGGGAGGGCCTAGGATGGGAGAGACCCAGTACTTC. The chain couples TRBV7-2 to TRBJ2-5, with 14 bases fitting TRBD2. The junction had 12 bases not matched to a gene; V was cut back by 5 bases and J by 4 bases. Germline CDR1 SGHTA, CDR2 FQGNSA. The CDR3 sequence is 18 residues long.

The chain combines TRBV14 with TRBJ2-5; TRBD1 agrees at 7 bases. Germline V gene lookup returns CDR1 SGHDN and CDR2 FVKESK. The length of the CDR3 is 13 residues. J lost 3 bases, V lost 6 bases, and 4 bases had no gene match. CDR3 sequence: CASRNRGEETQYF. The CDR3 DNA reads TGTGCCAGCAGGAACAGGGGAGAAGAGACCCAGTACTTC.

The J gene is TRBJ1-5, the V gene TRBV7-2; 7 nucleotides align to TRBD1. The CDR3 loop spans 16 amino acids. Germline V gives CDR1 SGHTA, CDR2 FQGNSA. Trimming at V came to 5 bases and at J to 0 bases, leaving 7 bases not matched to a gene. Here the CDR3 DNA reads TGTGCCAGCAGCCTGACACAGGGGCGTAGCAATCAGCCCCAGCATTTT. This translates into CASSLTQGRSNQPQHF.

The chain carries TRBV11-2 and TRBJ1-3; TRBD1 matches 8 bases. CDR1 and CDR2 (germline): SGHAT, FQNNGV. The V and J ends lost 11 bases and 3 bases, in that order; junction bases with no gene match: 3. The CDR3 is 12 amino acids. CDR3 protein: CAVGQGGNTIYF. CDR3 bases: TGTGCCGTCGGACAGGGTGGAAACACCATATATTTT.

This clone has just one count. The chain recombines TRBV25-1 with TRBJ1-1, with 8 nucleotides matching TRBD1. CDR1 is MGHDK, CDR2 SYGVNS, per germline. This CDR3 region has 18 residues. The V segment lost 2 bases and the J segment 3 bases; nucleotides outside the gene matches: 14. CDR3 in DNA: TGTGCCAGCAGTGAAGATTCTGGCCGGACAGGGAGGGACACTGAAGCTTTCTTT. This gives the protein CASSEDSGRTGRDTEAFF.

This sequence joins TRBV6-5 and TRBJ2-4; D unclear. The germline V gene has CDR1 MNHEY and CDR2 SVGAGI. The CDR3 covers 15 residues. V lost 5 bases and J 0 bases, leaving 11 bases between the germline ends. The CDR3 DNA reads TGTGCCAGCAGTGGCAGACAACTAGCCAAAAACATTCAGTACTTC. Its translation: CASSGRQLAKNIQYF.